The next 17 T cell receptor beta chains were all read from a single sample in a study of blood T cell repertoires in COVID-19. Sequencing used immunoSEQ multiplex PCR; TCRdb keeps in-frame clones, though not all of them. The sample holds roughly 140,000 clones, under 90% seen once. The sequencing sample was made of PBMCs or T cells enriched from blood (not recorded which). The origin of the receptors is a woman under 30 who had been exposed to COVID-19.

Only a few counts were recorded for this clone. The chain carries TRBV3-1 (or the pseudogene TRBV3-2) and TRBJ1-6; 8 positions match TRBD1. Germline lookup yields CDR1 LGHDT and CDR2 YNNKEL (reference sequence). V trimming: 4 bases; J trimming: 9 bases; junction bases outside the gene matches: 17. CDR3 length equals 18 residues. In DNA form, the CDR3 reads TGTGCCAGCAGCCTACCAGGACAGGGAGGGTTCTTCGGTTCACCCCTCCACTTT. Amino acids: CASSLPGQGGFFGSPLHF.

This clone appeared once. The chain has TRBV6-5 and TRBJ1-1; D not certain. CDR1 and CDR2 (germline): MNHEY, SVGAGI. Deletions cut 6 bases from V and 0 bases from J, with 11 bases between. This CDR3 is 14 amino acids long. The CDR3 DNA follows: TGTGCCAGCAGCGGCAGACTTATGAACACTGAAGCTTTCTTT. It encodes CASSGRLMNTEAFF.

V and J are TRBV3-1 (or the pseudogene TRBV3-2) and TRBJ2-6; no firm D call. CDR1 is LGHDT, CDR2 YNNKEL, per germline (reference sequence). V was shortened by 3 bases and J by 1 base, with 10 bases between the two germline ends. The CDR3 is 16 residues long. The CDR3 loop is CASSHRGTSGANVLTF. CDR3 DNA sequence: TGTGCCAGCAGCCACCGCGGTACTTCTGGGGCCAACGTCCTGACTTTC.

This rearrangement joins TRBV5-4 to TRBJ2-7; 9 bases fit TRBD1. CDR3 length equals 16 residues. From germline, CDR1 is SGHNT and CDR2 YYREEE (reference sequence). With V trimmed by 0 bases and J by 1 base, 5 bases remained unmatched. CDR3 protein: CASSLAMGTGSYEQYF. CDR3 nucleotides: TGTGCCAGCAGCTTGGCGATGGGGACAGGGTCCTACGAGCAGTACTTC. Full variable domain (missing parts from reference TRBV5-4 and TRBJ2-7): ETGVTQSPTHLIKTRGQQVTLRCSSQSGHNTVSWYQQALGQGPQFIFQYYREEENGRGNFPPRFSGLQFPNYSSELNVNALELDDSALYLCASSLAMGTGSYEQYFGPGTRLTVT.

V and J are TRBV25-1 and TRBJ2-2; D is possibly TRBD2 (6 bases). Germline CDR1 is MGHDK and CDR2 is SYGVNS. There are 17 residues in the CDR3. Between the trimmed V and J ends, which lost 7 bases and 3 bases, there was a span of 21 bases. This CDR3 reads CASTPEGDYQYTGELFF. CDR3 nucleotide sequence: TGTGCCAGCACCCCGGAGGGCGACTACCAATACACCGGGGAGCTGTTTTTT.

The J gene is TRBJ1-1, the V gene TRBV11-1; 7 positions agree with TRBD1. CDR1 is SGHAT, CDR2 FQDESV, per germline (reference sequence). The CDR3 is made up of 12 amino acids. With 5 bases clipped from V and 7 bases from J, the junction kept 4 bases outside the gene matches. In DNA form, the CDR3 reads TGTGCCAGCAGCCTAGACAGGGTTGAAGCTTTCTTT. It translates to CASSLDRVEAFF.

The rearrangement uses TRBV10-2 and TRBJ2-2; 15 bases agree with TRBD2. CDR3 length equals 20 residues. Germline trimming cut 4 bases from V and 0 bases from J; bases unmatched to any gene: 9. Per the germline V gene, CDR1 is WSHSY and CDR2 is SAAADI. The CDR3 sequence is CASSGTKGLAGGPNTGELFF. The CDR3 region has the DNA TGCGCCAGCAGTGGGACGAAAGGACTAGCGGGAGGGCCGAACACCGGGGAGCTGTTTTTT.

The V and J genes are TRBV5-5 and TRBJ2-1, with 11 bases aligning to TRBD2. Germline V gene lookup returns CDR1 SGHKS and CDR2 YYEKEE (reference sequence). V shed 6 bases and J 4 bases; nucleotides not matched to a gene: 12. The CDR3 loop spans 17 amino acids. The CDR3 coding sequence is TGTGCCAGCATCCAATTCCCTAGCGGGGGGACATACAATGAGCAGTTCTTC. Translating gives CASIQFPSGGTYNEQFF.

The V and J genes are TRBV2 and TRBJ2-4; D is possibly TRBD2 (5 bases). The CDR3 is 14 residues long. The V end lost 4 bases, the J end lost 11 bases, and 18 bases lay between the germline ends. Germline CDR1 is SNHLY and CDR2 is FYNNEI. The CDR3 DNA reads TGTGCCAGCAGTGCCGGACTCGACGACATCCTTCAGTACTTC. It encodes CASSAGLDDILQYF.

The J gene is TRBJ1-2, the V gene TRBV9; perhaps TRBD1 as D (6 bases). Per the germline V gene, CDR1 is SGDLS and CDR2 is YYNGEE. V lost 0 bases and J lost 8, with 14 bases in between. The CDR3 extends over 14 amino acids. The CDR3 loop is CASSVARDNGGYTF. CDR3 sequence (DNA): TGTGCCAGCAGCGTAGCCCGGGACAACGGAGGCTACACCTTC.

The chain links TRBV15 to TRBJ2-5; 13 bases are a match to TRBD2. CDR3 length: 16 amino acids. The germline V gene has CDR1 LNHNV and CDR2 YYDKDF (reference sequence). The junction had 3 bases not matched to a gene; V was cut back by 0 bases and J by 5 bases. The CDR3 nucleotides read TGTGCCACCAGCAGAGATCCGGGACTAGCGGGGGAGACCCAGTACTTC. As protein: CATSRDPGLAGETQYF. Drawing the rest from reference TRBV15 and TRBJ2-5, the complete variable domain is DAMVIQNPRYQVTQFGKPVTLSCSQTLNHNVMYWYQQKSSQAPKLLFHYYDKDFNNEADTPDNFQSRRPNTSFCFLDIRSPGLGDTAMYLCATSRDPGLAGETQYFGPGTRLLVL.

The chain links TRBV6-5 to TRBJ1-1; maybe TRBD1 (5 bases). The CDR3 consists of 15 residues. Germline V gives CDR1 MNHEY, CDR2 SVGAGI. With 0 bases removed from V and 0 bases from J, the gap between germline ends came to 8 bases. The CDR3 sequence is CASSYSPGLNTEAFF. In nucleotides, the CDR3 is TGTGCCAGCAGTTACTCTCCAGGGCTGAACACTGAAGCTTTCTTT.

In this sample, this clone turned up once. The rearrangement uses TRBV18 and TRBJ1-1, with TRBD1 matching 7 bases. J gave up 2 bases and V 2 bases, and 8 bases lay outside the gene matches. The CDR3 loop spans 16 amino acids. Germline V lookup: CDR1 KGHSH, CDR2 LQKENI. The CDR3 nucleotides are TGTGCCAGCTCACCATTTAATCCAGGGGGTAACACTGAAGCTTTCTTT. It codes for CASSPFNPGGNTEAFF.

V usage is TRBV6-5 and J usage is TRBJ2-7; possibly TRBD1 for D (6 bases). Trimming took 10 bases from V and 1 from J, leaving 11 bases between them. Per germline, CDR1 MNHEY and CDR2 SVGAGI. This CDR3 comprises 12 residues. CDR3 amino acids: CAIRTESYEQYF. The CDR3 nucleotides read TGTGCCATCCGGACAGAATCCTACGAGCAGTACTTC.

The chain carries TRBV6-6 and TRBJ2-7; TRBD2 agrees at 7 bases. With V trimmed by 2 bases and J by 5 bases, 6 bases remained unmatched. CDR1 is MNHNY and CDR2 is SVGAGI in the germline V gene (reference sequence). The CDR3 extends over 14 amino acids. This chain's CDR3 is CASSYETSTHEQYF. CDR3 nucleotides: TGTGCCAGCAGTTACGAGACTAGCACCCACGAGCAGTACTTC.

Written as DNA, the CDR3 is TGTGCCAGCAGCTCAGCGGGAGGGTTAACCGGGGAGCTGTTTTTT. Protein: CASSSAGGLTGELFF. V is TRBV7-2 and J is TRBJ2-2; 10 positions agree with TRBD2. The germline V gene has CDR1 SGHTA and CDR2 FQGNSA. Germline trimming cut 4 bases from V and 5 bases from J; bases unmatched to any gene: 4. The CDR3 covers 15 residues. Looking up the rest from reference TRBV7-2 and TRBJ2-2 gives the full variable domain: GAGVSQSPSNKVTEKGKDVELRCDPISGHTALYWYRQSLGQGLEFLIYFQGNSAPDKSGLPSDRFSAERTGGSVSTLTIQRTQQEDSAVYLCASSSAGGLTGELFFGEGSRLTVL.

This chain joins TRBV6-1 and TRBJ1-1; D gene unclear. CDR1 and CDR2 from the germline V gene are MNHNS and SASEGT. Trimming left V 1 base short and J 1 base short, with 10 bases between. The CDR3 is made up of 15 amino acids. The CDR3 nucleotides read TGTGCCAGCAGTGAAGACGCGCGCCGGAACACTGAAGCTTTCTTT. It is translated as CASSEDARRNTEAFF.